This T cell receptor (beta chain) was observed in a study of T-cell reconstitution after alpha-beta-depleted transplantation in children. A library of TCRbeta sequences, prepared with unique molecular identifiers, was generated. TCRdb redid the calling of the PCR reads with MiXCR, one entry per CDR3 protein. This table has 600,000 to 700,000 distinct CDR3 sequences, 16% appearing once. Per germline, CDR1 SQVTM and CDR2 ANQGSEA. The CDR3 sequence is 14 residues long. V lost 3 bases and J lost 10, with 19 bases in between. The source of this sequence is a human donor who donated a stem cell graft to a child with acute myeloid leukemia. Sequencing was performed on PBMCs from the stem cell graft donor, taken from the stem cell graft. This chain links TRBV29-1 with TRBJ2-1; TRBD2 is a possible D gene (6 bases). The CDR3 reads CSVDNKIISGEQFF. In DNA, the CDR3 is TGCAGCGTTGATAACAAAATAATAAGCGGGGAGCAGTTCTTC.